A single sample gave rise to the 18 T cell receptor beta chains below, sequenced in a study of CD8 T cells in ankylosing spondylitis. TCRdb reprocessed the 5' RACE reads via MiXCR and lists one record per CDR3 protein. This table has a few hundred thousand distinct CDR3 sequences, about 20% appearing once. The specimen sequenced was blood, either unsorted or a sorted T cell fraction (not recorded which). Receptors originate from a female donor with ankylosing spondylitis or in good health (not recorded which).

This clonotype appeared many times. V and J are TRBV2 and TRBJ2-1; D unclear. There are 11 residues in the CDR3. Trimming removed 5 bases at V and 7 bases at J, with 6 bases between. Germline CDR1 and CDR2: SNHLY and FYNNEI. CDR3 in DNA: TGTGCCAGCAGTCTATTTAATGAGCAGTTCTTC. Translated: CASSLFNEQFF.

This clonotype was seen a handful of times. V is TRBV14 and J is TRBJ2-3; tentative D call: TRBD2 (6 bases). Per the germline V gene, CDR1 is SGHDN and CDR2 is FVKESK. The length of the CDR3 is 14 residues. V lost 3 bases to trimming and J lost 3 bases, with 10 bases between them. DNA for the CDR3: TGTGCCAGCAGCCAGTCGGGACTTACAGATACGCAGTATTTT. It translates to CASSQSGLTDTQYF.

V is TRBV6-1 and J is TRBJ1-5; D not certain. The CDR3 covers 13 residues. The ends were cut back, 6 bases at V and 3 bases at J, with 9 bases in the middle. The germline V gene encodes CDR1 MNHNS and CDR2 SASEGT. CDR3 region: CASRRSDNQPQHF. As DNA, the CDR3 is TGTGCCAGCAGGCGATCGGACAATCAGCCCCAGCATTTT.

This clonotype has just a few counts. This chain links TRBV7-2 with TRBJ2-7; D remains unclear. Trimming took off 3 bases at V and 5 bases at J, with 11 bases between the two ends. CDR3 length: 13 residues. Germline V gene lookup returns CDR1 SGHTA and CDR2 FQGNSA. CDR3: CASSFGYRDEQYF. The CDR3 region has the DNA TGTGCCAGCAGCTTCGGCTATCGGGACGAGCAGTACTTC.

This clonotype was counted a single time. This rearrangement joins TRBV23-1 to TRBJ2-4; D gene unclear. TRBV23-1 is identified as an open reading frame with a role that is uncertain. The CDR3 contains 14 residues. V was pared by 8 bases and J by 0 bases, with 11 bases between. This chain's CDR3 is CASSSAVAKNIQYF. The CDR3 DNA reads TGCGCCAGCTCCTCGGCAGTAGCCAAAAACATTCAGTACTTC.

The chain carries TRBV20-1 and TRBJ1-5; D is unclear. Germline CDR1 and CDR2: DFQATT and SNEGSKA (reference sequence). V gave up 1 base and J gave up 4 bases, with 8 bases separating them. CDR3 size: 13 residues. The DNA for the CDR3 is TGCAGTGCTAGAGGGACCCTTAATCAGCCCCAGCATTTT. Protein product: CSARGTLNQPQHF.

The V call is TRBV29-1, the J call TRBJ1-6; 7 bases match TRBD1. The CDR3 loop spans 14 amino acids. Germline V CDR1 and CDR2: SQVTM, ANQGSEA. V lost 4 bases, J lost 6 bases, and 6 bases stayed unmatched. Written as DNA, the CDR3 is TGCAGCGTTGGCGAGACAGGGAGTAATTCACCCCTCCACTTT. Amino acids: CSVGETGSNSPLHF. The full variable domain, completed using reference TRBV29-1 and TRBJ1-6, is SAVISQKPSRDICQRGTSLTIQCQVDSQVTMMFWYRQQPGQSLTLIATANQGSEATYESGFVIDKFPISRPNLTFSTLTVSNMSPEDSSIYLCSVGETGSNSPLHFGNGTRLTVT.

A few counts support this clonotype. The chain carries TRBV10-3 and TRBJ1-2, with 7 positions matching TRBD1. Germline V CDR1 and CDR2: ENHRY, SYGVKD. Trimming at V came to 3 bases and at J to 7 bases, leaving 5 bases not matched to a gene. This CDR3 has 13 residues. The CDR3 here is CAISERQGSGYTF. CDR3 in DNA: TGTGCCATCAGTGAAAGACAGGGATCTGGCTACACCTTC.

The chain has TRBV7-9 and TRBJ2-1, with D perhaps matching TRBD2 (7 bases). V was shortened by 5 bases and J by 10 bases, with 12 bases between the two germline ends. The V gene's germline CDR1 is SEHNR and CDR2 FQNEAQ (reference sequence). The CDR3 consists of 12 residues. CDR3 sequence reads: CASSGGAEEQFF. CDR3 nucleotide sequence: TGTGCCAGCAGCGGGGGGGCGGAGGAGCAGTTCTTC. Variable domain in full (rest from reference TRBV7-9 and TRBJ2-1): DTGVSQNPRHKITKRGQNVTFRCDPISEHNRLYWYRQTLGQGPEFLTYFQNEAQLEKSRLLSDRFSAERPKGSFSTLEIQRTEQGDSAMYLCASSGGAEEQFFGPGTRLTVL.

The chain has TRBV20-1 and TRBJ2-5; TRBD2 matches at 9 bases. With V trimmed by 3 bases and J by 2 bases, 7 bases remained unmatched. Germline V gene data show CDR1 as DFQATT and CDR2 as SNEGSKA (reference sequence). CDR3 length: 15 amino acids. The CDR3 region is CSASKTLAGQETQYF. In DNA form, the CDR3 reads TGCAGTGCTAGCAAAACCCTAGCGGGGCAAGAGACCCAGTACTTC.

This clonotype was counted a few times. V gene TRBV29-1 combines with J gene TRBJ2-2; 11 nucleotides agree with TRBD2. The germline V gene encodes CDR1 SQVTM and CDR2 ANQGSEA. Losses at the gene ends were 5 bases for V and 6 bases for J; bases not matched to a gene: 5. The CDR3 extends over 14 amino acids. CDR3 nucleotides: TGCAGCGTTTCGACTAGCGGGAAAGCCGGGGAGCTGTTTTTT. It translates to CSVSTSGKAGELFF.

The sample holds a few counts of this clonotype. The CDR3 nucleotides read TGCAGTGCCGCGCCCCCCCTCGGGCTCACAGATACGCAGTATTTT. Protein sequence: CSAAPPLGLTDTQYF. The chain employs TRBV20-1 and TRBJ2-3, with D uncertain. Germline CDR1 reads DFQATT; CDR2 reads SNEGSKA (reference sequence). Deletions cut 6 bases from V and 2 bases from J, with 18 bases between. This CDR3 is 15 amino acids long.

This clonotype was seen many times. This sequence joins TRBV10-3 and TRBJ2-3, with D possibly being TRBD1 (5 bases). V was trimmed by 10 bases and J by 6 bases, leaving 20 bases between them. There are 14 residues in the CDR3. Germline values: CDR1 ENHRY, CDR2 SYGVKD. The CDR3 sequence is CATQGSRAGDTQYF. DNA for the CDR3: TGTGCCACCCAAGGTTCCAGGGCTGGCGATACGCAGTATTTT.

This clonotype was seen once. The V and J genes are TRBV4-2 and TRBJ2-2; weak D call: TRBD1 (6 bases). From germline, CDR1 is LGHNA and CDR2 YNFKEQ. V shed 1 base and J shed 9 bases, with 12 bases lying between them. This CDR3 has 14 residues. The CDR3, as DNA: TGTGCCAGCAGCCAAGGGGGGCGGAGGCGGGAGCTGTTTTTT. Amino acid sequence: CASSQGGRRRELFF.

This clonotype was counted only a few times. The chain uses TRBV7-9 and TRBJ2-1, with 10 bases identical to TRBD2. V gave up 5 bases and J gave up 2 bases; unmatched junction bases: 3. Germline V gives CDR1 SEHNR, CDR2 FQNEAQ (reference sequence). The CDR3 is 15 amino acids. The CDR3 loop reads CASSPTSGPYNEQFF. CDR3 coding DNA: TGTGCCAGCAGCCCGACTAGCGGGCCCTACAATGAGCAGTTCTTC.

The table lists this clonotype with a few counts. The chain is built from TRBV6-5 and TRBJ2-6, with 7 bases fitting TRBD1. The CDR3 extends over 16 amino acids. Germline assignment: CDR1 MNHEY and CDR2 SVGAGI. V gave up 4 bases and J gave up 6 bases; unmatched junction bases: 9. The CDR3 nucleotides are TGTGCCAGCAGTTTATCGCAGGGGGTGAAGGCCAACGTCCTGACTTTC. Translation gives CASSLSQGVKANVLTF.

The CDR3 DNA sequence: TGTGCCAGCAGACACACAGGGTACAATGAGCAGTTCTTC. Translation: CASRHTGYNEQFF. J is TRBJ2-1 and V is TRBV5-8; D perhaps matches TRBD1 (6 bases). Germline V gene sequence: CDR1 SGHTS, CDR2 YDEGEE. The ends were cut back, 5 bases at V and 4 bases at J, with 10 bases in the middle. This CDR3 has 13 amino acids.

The rearrangement uses TRBV7-9 and TRBJ2-7, with 9 nucleotides matching TRBD1. With V trimmed by 5 bases and J by 2 bases, 4 bases remained unmatched. CDR1 and CDR2 from the germline V gene are SEHNR and FQNEAQ (reference sequence). The CDR3 length is 14 residues. CDR3 sequence: CASSHRQGAYEQYF. As DNA, the CDR3 is TGTGCCAGCAGCCATAGACAGGGGGCCTACGAGCAGTACTTC.